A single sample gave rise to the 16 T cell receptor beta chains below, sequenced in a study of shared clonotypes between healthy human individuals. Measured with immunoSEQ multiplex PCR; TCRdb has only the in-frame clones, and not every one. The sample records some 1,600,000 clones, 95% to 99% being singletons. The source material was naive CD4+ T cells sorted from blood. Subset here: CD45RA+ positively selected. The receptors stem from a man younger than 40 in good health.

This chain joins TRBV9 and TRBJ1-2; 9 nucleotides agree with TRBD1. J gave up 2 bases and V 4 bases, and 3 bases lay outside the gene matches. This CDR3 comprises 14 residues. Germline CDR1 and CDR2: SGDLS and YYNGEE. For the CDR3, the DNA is TGTGCCAGCAGCCCGACAGGGGGGAACTATGGCTACACCTTC. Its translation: CASSPTGGNYGYTF.

The chain's CDR3 is CASSRGQGSQPQHF. In DNA form, the CDR3 reads TGTGCCAGCTCAAGGGGGCAGGGGAGTCAGCCCCAGCATTTT. The chain links TRBV5-6 to TRBJ1-5; 7 bases fit TRBD1. Germline values: CDR1 SGHDT, CDR2 YYEEEE. V gave up 7 bases and J gave up 6 bases; unmatched junction bases: 10. This CDR3 comprises 14 residues.

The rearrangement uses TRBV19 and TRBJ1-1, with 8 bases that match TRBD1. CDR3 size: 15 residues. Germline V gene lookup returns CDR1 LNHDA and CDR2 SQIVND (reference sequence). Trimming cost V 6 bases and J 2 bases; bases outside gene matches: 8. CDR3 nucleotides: TGTGCCAGTAGACACCGAGGACAGGGAAACACTGAAGCTTTCTTT. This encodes CASRHRGQGNTEAFF.

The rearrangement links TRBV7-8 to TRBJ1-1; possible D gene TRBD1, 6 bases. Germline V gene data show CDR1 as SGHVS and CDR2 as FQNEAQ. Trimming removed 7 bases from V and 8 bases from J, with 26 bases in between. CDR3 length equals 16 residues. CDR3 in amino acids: CASIIHQGSGPREAFF. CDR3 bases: TGTGCCAGCATCATCCATCAGGGGTCCGGTCCACGGGAAGCTTTCTTT.

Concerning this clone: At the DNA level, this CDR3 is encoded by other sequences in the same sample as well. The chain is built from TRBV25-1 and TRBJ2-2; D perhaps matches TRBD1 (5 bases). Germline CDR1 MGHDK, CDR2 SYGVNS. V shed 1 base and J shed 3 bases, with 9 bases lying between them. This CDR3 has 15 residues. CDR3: CASSELQGDTGELFF. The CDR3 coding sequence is TGTGCCAGCAGTGAATTGCAGGGCGACACCGGGGAGCTGTTTTTT. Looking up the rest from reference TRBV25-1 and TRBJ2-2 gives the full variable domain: EADIYQTPRYLVIGTGKKITLECSQTMGHDKMYWYQQDPGMELHLIHYSYGVNSTEKGDLSSESTVSRIRTEHFPLTLESARPSHTSQYLCASSELQGDTGELFFGEGSRLTVL.

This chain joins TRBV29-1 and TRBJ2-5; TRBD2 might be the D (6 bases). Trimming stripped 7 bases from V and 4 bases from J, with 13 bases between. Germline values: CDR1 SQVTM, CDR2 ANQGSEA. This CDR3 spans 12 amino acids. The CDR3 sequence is CSASTGVETQYF. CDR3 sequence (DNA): TGCAGCGCATCCACGGGAGTAGAGACCCAGTACTTC.

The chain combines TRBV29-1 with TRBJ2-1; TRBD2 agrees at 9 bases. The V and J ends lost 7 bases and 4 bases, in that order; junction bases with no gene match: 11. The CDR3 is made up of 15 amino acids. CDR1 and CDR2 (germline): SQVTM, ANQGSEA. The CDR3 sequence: CSGRVRLAAYNEQFF. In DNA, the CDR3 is TGCAGCGGAAGAGTTAGACTAGCGGCATACAATGAGCAGTTCTTC.

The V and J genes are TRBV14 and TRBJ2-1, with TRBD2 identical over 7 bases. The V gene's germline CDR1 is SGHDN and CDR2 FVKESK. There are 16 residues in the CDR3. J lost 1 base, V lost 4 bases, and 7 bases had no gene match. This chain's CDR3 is CASSPTGGLSYNEQFF. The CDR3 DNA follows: TGTGCCAGCAGCCCCACCGGGGGGTTATCCTACAATGAGCAGTTCTTC.

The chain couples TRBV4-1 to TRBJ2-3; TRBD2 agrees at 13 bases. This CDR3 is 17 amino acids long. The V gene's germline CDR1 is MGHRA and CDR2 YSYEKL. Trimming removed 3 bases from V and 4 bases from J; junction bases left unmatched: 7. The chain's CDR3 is CASSQGLAGYRPDTQYF. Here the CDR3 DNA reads TGCGCCAGCAGCCAGGGACTAGCGGGATATAGGCCAGATACGCAGTATTTT.

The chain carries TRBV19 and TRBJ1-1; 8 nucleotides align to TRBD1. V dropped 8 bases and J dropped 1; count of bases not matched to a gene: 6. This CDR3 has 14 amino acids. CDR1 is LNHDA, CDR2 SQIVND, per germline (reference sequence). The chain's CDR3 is CASYDRGGNTEAFF. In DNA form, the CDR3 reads TGTGCCAGTTATGACAGGGGAGGGAACACTGAAGCTTTCTTT.

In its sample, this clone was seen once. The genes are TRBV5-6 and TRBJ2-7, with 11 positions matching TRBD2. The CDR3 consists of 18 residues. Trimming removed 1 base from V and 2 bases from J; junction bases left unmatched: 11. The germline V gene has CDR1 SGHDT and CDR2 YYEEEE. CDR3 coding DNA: TGTGCCAGCAGCTTGCCGGTAGCGGGAGGGTCACCAACCTACGAGCAGTACTTC. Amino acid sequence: CASSLPVAGGSPTYEQYF.

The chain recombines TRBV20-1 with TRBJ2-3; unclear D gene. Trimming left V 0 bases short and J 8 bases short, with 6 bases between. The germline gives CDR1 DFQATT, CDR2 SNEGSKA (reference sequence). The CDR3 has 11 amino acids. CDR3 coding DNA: TGCAGTGCTAGAGATCTGCCTACGCAGTATTTT. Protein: CSARDLPTQYF.

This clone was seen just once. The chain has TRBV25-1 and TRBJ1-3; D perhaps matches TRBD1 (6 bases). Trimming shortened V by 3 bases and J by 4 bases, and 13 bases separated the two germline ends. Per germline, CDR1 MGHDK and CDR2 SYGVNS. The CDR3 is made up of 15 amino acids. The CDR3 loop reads CASSDTRTAGNTIYF. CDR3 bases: TGTGCCAGCAGTGATACACGGACAGCAGGAAACACCATATATTTT.

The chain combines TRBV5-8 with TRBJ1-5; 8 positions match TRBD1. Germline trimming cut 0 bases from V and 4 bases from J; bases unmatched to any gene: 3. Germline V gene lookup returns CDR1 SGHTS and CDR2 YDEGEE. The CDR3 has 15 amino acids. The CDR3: CASSLAGGPNQPQHF. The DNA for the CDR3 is TGTGCCAGCAGCTTGGCAGGGGGCCCAAATCAGCCCCAGCATTTT. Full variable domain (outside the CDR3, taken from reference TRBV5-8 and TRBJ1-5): EAGVTQSPTHLIKTRGQQATLRCSPISGHTSVYWYQQALGLGLQFLLWYDEGEERNRGNFPPRFSGRQFPNYSSELNVNALELEDSALYLCASSLAGGPNQPQHFGDGTRLSIL.

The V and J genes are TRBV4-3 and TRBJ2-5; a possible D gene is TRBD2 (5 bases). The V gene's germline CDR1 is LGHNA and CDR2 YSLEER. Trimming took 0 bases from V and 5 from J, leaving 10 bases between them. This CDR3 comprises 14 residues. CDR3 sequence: CASSQDRGAETQYF. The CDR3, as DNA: TGCGCCAGCAGCCAAGATCGGGGAGCGGAGACCCAGTACTTC.

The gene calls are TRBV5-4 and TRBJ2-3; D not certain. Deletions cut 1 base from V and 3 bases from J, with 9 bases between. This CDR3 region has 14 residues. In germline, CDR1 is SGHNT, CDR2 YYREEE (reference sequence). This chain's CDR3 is CASSLSGPTDTQYF. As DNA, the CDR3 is TGTGCCAGCAGCTTGTCAGGTCCAACAGATACGCAGTATTTT.